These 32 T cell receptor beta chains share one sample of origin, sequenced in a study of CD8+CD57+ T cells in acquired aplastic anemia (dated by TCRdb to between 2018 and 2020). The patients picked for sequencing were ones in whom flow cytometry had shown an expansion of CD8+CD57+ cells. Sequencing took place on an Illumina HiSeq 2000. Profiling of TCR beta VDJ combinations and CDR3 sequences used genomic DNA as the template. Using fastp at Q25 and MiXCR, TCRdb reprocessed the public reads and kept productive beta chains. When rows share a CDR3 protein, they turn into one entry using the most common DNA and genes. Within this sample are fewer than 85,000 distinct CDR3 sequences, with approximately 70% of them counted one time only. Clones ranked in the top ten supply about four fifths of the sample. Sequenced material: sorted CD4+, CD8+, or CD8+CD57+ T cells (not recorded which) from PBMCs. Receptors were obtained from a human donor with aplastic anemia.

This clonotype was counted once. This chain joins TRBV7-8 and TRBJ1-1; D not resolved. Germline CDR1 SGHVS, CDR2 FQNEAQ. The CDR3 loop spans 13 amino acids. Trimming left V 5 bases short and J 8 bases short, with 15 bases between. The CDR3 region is CASSTLSLGEAFF. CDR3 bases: TGTGCCAGCAGCACCCTATCGCTAGGAGAAGCTTTCTTT.

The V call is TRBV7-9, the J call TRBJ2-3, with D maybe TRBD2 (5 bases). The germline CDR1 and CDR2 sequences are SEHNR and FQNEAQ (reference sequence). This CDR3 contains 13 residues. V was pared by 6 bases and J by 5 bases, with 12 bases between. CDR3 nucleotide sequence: TGTGCCAGCAGTCCGGGGTTGGGAGATACGCAGTATTTT. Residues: CASSPGLGDTQYF.

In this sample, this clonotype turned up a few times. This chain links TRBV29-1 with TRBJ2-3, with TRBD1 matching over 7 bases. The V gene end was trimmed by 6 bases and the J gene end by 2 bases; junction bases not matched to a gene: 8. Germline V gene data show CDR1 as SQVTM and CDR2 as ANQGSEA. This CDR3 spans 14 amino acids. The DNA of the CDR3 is TGCAGCGTAAACCGGGACAGACTCACAGATACGCAGTATTTT. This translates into CSVNRDRLTDTQYF.

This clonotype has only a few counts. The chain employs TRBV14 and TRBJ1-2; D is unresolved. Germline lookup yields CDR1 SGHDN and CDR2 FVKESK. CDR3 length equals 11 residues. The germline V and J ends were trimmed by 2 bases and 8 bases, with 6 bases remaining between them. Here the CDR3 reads CASSQLSGYTF. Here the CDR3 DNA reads TGTGCCAGCAGCCAATTAAGCGGCTACACCTTC.

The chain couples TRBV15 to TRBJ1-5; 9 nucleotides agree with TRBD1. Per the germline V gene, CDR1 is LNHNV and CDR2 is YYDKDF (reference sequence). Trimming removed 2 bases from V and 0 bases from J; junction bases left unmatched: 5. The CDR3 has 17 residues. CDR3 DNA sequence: TGTGCCACCAGCAGAAAGGGGACAGGGTATAGCAATCAGCCCCAGCATTTT. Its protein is CATSRKGTGYSNQPQHF.

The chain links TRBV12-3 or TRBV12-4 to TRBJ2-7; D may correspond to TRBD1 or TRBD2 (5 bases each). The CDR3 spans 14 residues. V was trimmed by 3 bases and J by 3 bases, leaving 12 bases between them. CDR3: CASSLSGTYYEQYF. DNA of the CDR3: TGTGCCAGCAGTTTGTCCGGGACCTACTACGAGCAGTACTTC.

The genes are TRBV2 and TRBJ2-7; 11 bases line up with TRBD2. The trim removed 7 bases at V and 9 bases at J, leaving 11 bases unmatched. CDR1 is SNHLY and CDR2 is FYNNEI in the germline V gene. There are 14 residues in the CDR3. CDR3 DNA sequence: TGTGCCAGCACCGAAGGGACTAGCGGAGTCATGCAGTACTTC. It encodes CASTEGTSGVMQYF. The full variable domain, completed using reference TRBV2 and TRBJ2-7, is EPEVTQTPSHQVTQMGQEVILRCVPISNHLYFYWYRQILGQKVEFLVSFYNNEISEKSEIFDDQFSVERPDGSNFTLKIRSTKLEDSAMYFCASTEGTSGVMQYFGPGTRLTVT.

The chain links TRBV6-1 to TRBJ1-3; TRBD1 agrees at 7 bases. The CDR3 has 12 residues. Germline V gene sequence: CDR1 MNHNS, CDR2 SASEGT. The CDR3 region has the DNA TGTGCGACAGGGCGCTCTGGAAACACCATATATTTT. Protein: CATGRSGNTIYF.

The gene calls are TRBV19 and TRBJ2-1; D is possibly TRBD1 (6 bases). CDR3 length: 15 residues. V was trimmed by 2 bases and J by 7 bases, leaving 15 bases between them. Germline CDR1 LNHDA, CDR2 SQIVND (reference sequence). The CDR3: CASSILGANSNEQFF. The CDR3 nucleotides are TGTGCCAGTAGTATACTGGGGGCAAATTCGAATGAGCAGTTCTTC.

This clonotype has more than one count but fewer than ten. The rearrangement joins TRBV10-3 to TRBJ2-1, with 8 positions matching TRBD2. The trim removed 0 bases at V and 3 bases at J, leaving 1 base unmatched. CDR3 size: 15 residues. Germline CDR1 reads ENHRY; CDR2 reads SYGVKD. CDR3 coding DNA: TGTGCCATCAGTGAGTCTACTAGCGGCTACAATGAGCAGTTCTTC. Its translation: CAISESTSGYNEQFF.

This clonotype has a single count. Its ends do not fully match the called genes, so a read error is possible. The CDR3 DNA sequence: TGTGCCAGTCGCAGGGGGAATGAGCAGCTCTTC. This encodes CASRRGNEQLF. This chain joins TRBV19 and TRBJ2-1; 7 bases fit TRBD1. The V gene's germline CDR1 is LNHDA and CDR2 SQIVND (reference sequence). This CDR3 is 11 amino acids long.

This CDR3 is CASRGAAGSGEQYF. DNA for the CDR3: TGTGCCAGTAGAGGGGCGGCGGGGTCGGGGGAGCAGTACTTC. J is TRBJ2-7 and V is TRBV19, with D maybe TRBD2 (6 bases). This CDR3 spans 14 amino acids. Per germline, CDR1 LNHDA and CDR2 SQIVND (reference sequence). V gave up 6 bases and J gave up 7 bases, with 19 bases separating them.

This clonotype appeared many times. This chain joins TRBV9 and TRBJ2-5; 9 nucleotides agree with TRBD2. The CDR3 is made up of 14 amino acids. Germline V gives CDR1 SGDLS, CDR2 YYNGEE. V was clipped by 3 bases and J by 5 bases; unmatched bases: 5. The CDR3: CASSGREGPETQYF. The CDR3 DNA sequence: TGTGCCAGCAGCGGGCGGGAGGGCCCGGAGACCCAGTACTTC.

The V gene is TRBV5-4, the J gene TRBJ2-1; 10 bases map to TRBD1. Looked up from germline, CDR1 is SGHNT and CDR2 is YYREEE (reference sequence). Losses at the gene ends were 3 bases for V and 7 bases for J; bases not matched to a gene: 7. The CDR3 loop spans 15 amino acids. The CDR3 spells CASSWAGTGANEQFF. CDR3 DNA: TGTGCCAGCAGCTGGGCCGGGACAGGGGCGAATGAGCAGTTCTTC.

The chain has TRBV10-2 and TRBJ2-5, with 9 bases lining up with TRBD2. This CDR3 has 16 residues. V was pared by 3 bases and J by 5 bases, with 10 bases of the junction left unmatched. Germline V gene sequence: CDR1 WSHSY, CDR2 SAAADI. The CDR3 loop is CASSDRRGGFRETQYF. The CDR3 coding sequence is TGCGCCAGCAGTGATAGGCGGGGGGGATTTCGGGAGACCCAGTACTTC.

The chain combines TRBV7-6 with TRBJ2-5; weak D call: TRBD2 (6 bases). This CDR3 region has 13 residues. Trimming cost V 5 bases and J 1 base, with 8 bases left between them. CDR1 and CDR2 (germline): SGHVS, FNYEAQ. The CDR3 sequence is CASSEGLQETQYF. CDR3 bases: TGTGCCAGCAGCGAGGGACTCCAAGAGACCCAGTACTTC.

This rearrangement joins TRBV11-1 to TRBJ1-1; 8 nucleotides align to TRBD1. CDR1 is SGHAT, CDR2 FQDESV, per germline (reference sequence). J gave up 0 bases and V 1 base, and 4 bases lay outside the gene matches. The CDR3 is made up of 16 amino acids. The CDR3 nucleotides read TGTGCCAGCAGCTTAGGCTGGACAGGGATGAACACTGAAGCTTTCTTT. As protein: CASSLGWTGMNTEAFF.

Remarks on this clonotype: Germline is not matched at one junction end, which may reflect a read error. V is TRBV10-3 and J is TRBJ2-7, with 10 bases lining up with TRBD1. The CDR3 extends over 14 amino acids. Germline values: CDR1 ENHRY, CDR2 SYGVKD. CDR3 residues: CATSEQGTGDEQYF. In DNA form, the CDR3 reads TGTGCCACCAGTGAGCAAGGGACAGGGGACGAGCAGTACTTC.

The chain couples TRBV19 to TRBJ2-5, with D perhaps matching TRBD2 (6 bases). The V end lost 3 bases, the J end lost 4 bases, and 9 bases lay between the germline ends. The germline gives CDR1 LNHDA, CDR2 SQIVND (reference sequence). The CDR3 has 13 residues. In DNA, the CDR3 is TGTGCCAGTAGTATGAAAGCGGGAGAGACCCAGTACTTC. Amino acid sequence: CASSMKAGETQYF.

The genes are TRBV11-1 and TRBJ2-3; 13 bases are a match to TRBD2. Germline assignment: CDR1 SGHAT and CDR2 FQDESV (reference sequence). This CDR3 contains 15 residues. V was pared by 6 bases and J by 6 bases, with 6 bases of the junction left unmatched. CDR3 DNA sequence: TGTGCCAGCAGTGCTGGACTAGCGGGAGTTGATACGCAGTATTTT. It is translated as CASSAGLAGVDTQYF.

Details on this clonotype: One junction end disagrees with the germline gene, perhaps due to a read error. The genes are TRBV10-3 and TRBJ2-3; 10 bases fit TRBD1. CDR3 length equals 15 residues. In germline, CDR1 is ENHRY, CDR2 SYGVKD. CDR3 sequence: CASSSRQGATDTQYF. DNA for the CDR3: TGTGCCAGCAGTTCGCGACAGGGGGCCACAGATACGCAGTATTTT.

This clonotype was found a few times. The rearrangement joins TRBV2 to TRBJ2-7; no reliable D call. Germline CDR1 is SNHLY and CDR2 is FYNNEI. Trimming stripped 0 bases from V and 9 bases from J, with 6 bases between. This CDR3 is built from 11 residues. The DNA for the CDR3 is TGTGCCAGCAGTGAAGCGCGCGGGCAGTACTTC. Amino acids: CASSEARGQYF.

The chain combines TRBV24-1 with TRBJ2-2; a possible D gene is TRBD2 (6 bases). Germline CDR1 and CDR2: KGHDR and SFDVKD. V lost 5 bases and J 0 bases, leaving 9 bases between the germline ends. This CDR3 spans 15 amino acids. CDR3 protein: CATSAAGTNTGELFF. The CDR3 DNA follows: TGTGCCACCAGTGCGGCGGGGACGAACACCGGGGAGCTGTTTTTT.

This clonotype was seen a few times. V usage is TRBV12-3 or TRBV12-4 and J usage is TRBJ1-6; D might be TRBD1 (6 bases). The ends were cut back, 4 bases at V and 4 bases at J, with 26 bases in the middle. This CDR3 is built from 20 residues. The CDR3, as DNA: TGTGCCAGCAGTTCGAGGGGGGGCCTCCGGGACTCCTTTTATAATTCACCCCTCCACTTT. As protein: CASSSRGGLRDSFYNSPLHF.

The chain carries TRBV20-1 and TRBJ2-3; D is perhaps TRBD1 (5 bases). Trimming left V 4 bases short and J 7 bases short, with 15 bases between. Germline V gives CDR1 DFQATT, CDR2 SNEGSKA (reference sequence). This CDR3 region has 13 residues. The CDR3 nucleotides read TGCAGTGCTATATCCCAGACAGAGTATACGCAGTATTTT. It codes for CSAISQTEYTQYF.

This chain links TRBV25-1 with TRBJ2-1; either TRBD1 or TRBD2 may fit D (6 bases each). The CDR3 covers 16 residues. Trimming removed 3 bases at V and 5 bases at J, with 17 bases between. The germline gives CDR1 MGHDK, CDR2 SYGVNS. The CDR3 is CASSEYLGGLNNEQFF. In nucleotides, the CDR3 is TGTGCCAGCAGTGAGTACCTCGGGGGCCTTAACAATGAGCAGTTCTTC.

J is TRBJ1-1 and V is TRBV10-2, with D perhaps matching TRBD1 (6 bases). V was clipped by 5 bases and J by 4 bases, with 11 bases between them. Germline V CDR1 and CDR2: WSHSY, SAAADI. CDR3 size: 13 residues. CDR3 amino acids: CASSPGQSTEAFF. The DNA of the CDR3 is TGCGCCAGCAGTCCCGGACAGTCCACTGAAGCTTTCTTT.

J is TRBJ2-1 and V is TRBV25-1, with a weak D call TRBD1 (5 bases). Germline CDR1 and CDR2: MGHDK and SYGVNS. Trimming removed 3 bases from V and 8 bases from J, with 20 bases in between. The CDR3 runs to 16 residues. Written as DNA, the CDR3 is TGTGCCAGCAGTGACATCACAGGCGTTAGGGGCCATGAGCAGTTCTTC. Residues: CASSDITGVRGHEQFF. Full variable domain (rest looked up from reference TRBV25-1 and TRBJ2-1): EADIYQTPRYLVIGTGKKITLECSQTMGHDKMYWYQQDPGMELHLIHYSYGVNSTEKGDLSSESTVSRIRTEHFPLTLESARPSHTSQYLCASSDITGVRGHEQFFGPGTRLTVL.

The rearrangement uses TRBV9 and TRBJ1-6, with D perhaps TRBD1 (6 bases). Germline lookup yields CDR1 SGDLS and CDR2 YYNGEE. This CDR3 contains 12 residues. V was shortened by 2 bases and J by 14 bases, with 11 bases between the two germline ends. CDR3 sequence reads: CASSVQGSSLHF. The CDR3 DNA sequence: TGTGCCAGCAGCGTCCAGGGGTCCTCCCTCCACTTT. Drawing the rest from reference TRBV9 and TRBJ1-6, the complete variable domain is DSGVTQTPKHLITATGQRVTLRCSPRSGDLSVYWYQQSLDQGLQFLIQYYNGEERAKGNILERFSAQQFPDLHSELNLSSLELGDSALYFCASSVQGSSLHFGNGTRLTVT.

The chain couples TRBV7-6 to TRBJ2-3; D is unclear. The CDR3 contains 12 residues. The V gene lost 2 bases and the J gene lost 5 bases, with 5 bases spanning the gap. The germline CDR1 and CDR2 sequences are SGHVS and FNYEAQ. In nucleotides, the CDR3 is TGTGCCAGCAGCTTATGGAGAGATACGCAGTATTTT. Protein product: CASSLWRDTQYF.

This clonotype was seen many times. CDR3 residues: CASIGTSGDTGELFF. Here the CDR3 DNA reads TGTGCCAGTATTGGGACTAGCGGGGACACCGGGGAGCTGTTTTTT. The chain carries TRBV19 and TRBJ2-2; 13 nucleotides align to TRBD2. The V gene end was trimmed by 7 bases and the J gene end by 3 bases; junction bases not matched to a gene: 2. There are 15 residues in the CDR3. CDR1 is LNHDA and CDR2 is SQIVND in the germline V gene (reference sequence).

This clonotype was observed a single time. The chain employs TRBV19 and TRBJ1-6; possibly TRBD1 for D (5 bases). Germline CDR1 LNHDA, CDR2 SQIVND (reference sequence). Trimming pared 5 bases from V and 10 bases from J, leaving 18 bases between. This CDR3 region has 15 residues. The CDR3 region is CASSFLHGGNSPLHF. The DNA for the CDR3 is TGTGCCAGTAGTTTCCTACACGGGGGGAACTCACCCCTCCACTTT.